These 20 T cell receptor beta chains originate from one sample sequenced in a study of monozygotic twins with cystic fibrosis. This table comes from immunoSEQ multiplex PCR, and its TCRdb copy is limited to in-frame clones, with some not included. Of roughly 14,000 clones in the sample, approximately 92% are singletons; the top ten hold roughly 9.5%. Input material: blood. Receptors were obtained from a girl aged 2 to 9 with cystic fibrosis.

The chain employs TRBV9 and TRBJ1-1, with TRBD1 identical over 8 bases. The V segment lost 2 bases and the J segment 4 bases; nucleotides outside the gene matches: 13. This CDR3 has 17 residues. CDR1 and CDR2 from the germline V gene are SGDLS and YYNGEE. CDR3 in amino acids: CASSVVDSPQGVTEAFF. For the CDR3, the DNA is TGTGCCAGCAGCGTCGTAGATAGCCCACAGGGGGTCACTGAAGCTTTCTTT. Full variable domain (missing parts from reference TRBV9 and TRBJ1-1): DSGVTQTPKHLITATGQRVTLRCSPRSGDLSVYWYQQSLDQGLQFLIQYYNGEERAKGNILERFSAQQFPDLHSELNLSSLELGDSALYFCASSVVDSPQGVTEAFFGQGTRLTVV.

The gene calls are TRBV4-1 and TRBJ2-5; D remains ambiguous. The germline V gene has CDR1 MGHRA and CDR2 YSYEKL. The CDR3 has 14 amino acids. With 1 base removed from V and 4 bases from J, the gap between germline ends came to 10 bases. CDR3 nucleotides: TGCGCCAGCAGCCAAGTGTGGTTGACAGAGACCCAGTACTTC. Translating it yields CASSQVWLTETQYF.

The chain is built from TRBV28 and TRBJ2-7; TRBD2 matches at 7 bases. The CDR3 consists of 11 residues. V was clipped by 6 bases and J by 7 bases; unmatched bases: 3. Germline lookup yields CDR1 MDHEN and CDR2 SYDVKM. Written as DNA, the CDR3 is TGTGCCAGCAGCCCGCGGGGGGAGCAGTACTTC. Residues: CASSPRGEQYF.

V and J are TRBV4-3 and TRBJ1-1; D is unclear. V gave up 4 bases and J gave up 1 base, with 13 bases separating them. CDR3 length: 15 residues. The germline CDR1 and CDR2 sequences are LGHNA and YSLEER. This CDR3 reads CASSPGPSKNTEAFF. DNA for the CDR3: TGCGCCAGCAGCCCCGGGCCGTCCAAGAACACTGAAGCTTTCTTT.

The chain is built from TRBV4-3 and TRBJ2-3; 9 positions agree with TRBD2. CDR1 and CDR2 from the germline V gene are LGHNA and YSLEER. CDR3 length: 17 residues. V shed 2 bases, J shed 0 bases, and the junction held 6 bases outside the gene matches. CDR3 sequence reads: CASSQKNLAGSTDTQYF. The CDR3 DNA is TGCGCCAGCAGCCAAAAGAACCTAGCGGGGAGCACAGATACGCAGTATTTT.

Note on this clone: Sequence at one end of the junction differs from germline and may be a read error. CDR3 nucleotides: TGTGCCAGCAGTCTCGGACAGGGCCCCGAATTGTGG. This codes for CASSLGQGPELW. This chain links TRBV27 with TRBJ2-7; 8 bases are a match to TRBD1. This CDR3 is 12 amino acids long. Looked up from germline, CDR1 is MNHEY and CDR2 is SMNVEV (reference sequence).

This clone was seen just once. V is TRBV18 and J is TRBJ1-2; maybe TRBD1 (6 bases). CDR3 size: 14 residues. Germline V gene lookup returns CDR1 KGHSH and CDR2 LQKENI. V lost 3 bases, J lost 4 bases, and 12 bases lay in between. Here the CDR3 DNA reads TGTGCCAGCTCACCCGCCGGGACAACCTATGGCTACACCTTC. Translating gives CASSPAGTTYGYTF.

The chain uses TRBV6-1 and TRBJ2-7; D perhaps matches TRBD2 (7 bases). The CDR3 spans 14 residues. The V end was cut by 10 bases, the J end by 6 bases, with 22 bases between. Germline V CDR1 and CDR2: MNHNS, SASEGT. CDR3 sequence (DNA): TGTGCCACCAAGGGGGGGCCCGAGAGAAGCGAGCAGTACTTC. Translated: CATKGGPERSEQYF.

The chain joins TRBV5-5 to TRBJ1-5; D ambiguous. Germline V gives CDR1 SGHKS, CDR2 YYEKEE (reference sequence). The V end lost 1 base, the J end lost 2 bases, and 10 bases lay between the germline ends. The CDR3 extends over 15 amino acids. The CDR3 sequence is CASSLPGQGNQPQHF. Written as DNA, the CDR3 is TGTGCCAGCAGCTTGCCTGGGCAGGGCAATCAGCCCCAGCATTTT.

The chain is built from TRBV6-6 and TRBJ1-2; no reliable D call. V lost 5 bases to trimming and J lost 8 bases, with 6 bases between them. This CDR3 spans 10 amino acids. The germline V gene has CDR1 MNHNY and CDR2 SVGAGI (reference sequence). The CDR3 nucleotides are TGTGCCAGCAGTGACGGCGGCTACACCTTC. This encodes CASSDGGYTF.

The chain carries TRBV1 and TRBJ2-4; TRBD2 is taken as the D call from the table, unchecked against the DNA. TRBV1 is a listed pseudogene. The CDR3 is 13 amino acids. The CDR3 protein is CTSTRTAKNIQYF. The CDR3 DNA follows: TGCACCAGCACCCGTACTGCTAAAAACATTCAGTACTTC.

The chain joins TRBV29-1 to TRBJ1-2; D might be TRBD1 (6 bases). V was pared by 4 bases and J by 7 bases, with 13 bases between. The length of the CDR3 is 12 residues. The V gene's germline CDR1 is SQVTM and CDR2 ANQGSEA. CDR3 sequence: CSVAGGAGGYTF. In DNA form, the CDR3 reads TGCAGCGTTGCGGGGGGGGCAGGTGGCTACACCTTC.

This chain connects TRBV29-1 to TRBJ2-3; 7 bases map to TRBD2. CDR3 length equals 15 residues. Trimming at V came to 3 bases and at J to 6 bases, leaving 12 bases not matched to a gene. CDR1 is SQVTM and CDR2 is ANQGSEA in the germline V gene. The CDR3 bases are TGCAGCGTTGAGGGGCTAGCGGAAGATATGGATACGCAGTATTTT. Amino acids: CSVEGLAEDMDTQYF.

The chain is built from TRBV19 and TRBJ1-2, with 8 bases identical to TRBD1. Germline V gene sequence: CDR1 LNHDA, CDR2 SQIVND (reference sequence). V shed 6 bases and J 6 bases; nucleotides not matched to a gene: 9. The CDR3 is made up of 14 amino acids. CDR3 DNA: TGTGCCAGTAGGACCCCCAGGGGGCCTGATGGCTACACCTTC. It translates to CASRTPRGPDGYTF.

J is TRBJ1-1 and V is TRBV5-1, with a possible D match to TRBD1 (5 bases). CDR3 size: 16 residues. Looked up from germline, CDR1 is SGHRS and CDR2 is YFSETQ. The V gene lost 4 bases and the J gene lost 10 bases, with 26 bases spanning the gap. CDR3 protein: CASSPWGGVTGLSAFF. For the CDR3, the DNA is TGCGCCAGCAGCCCCTGGGGGGGGGTGACGGGGTTGTCAGCTTTCTTT.

V usage is TRBV29-1 and J usage is TRBJ2-3, with 9 bases matching TRBD1. Germline V gene sequence: CDR1 SQVTM, CDR2 ANQGSEA. This CDR3 has 14 residues. The trim removed 1 base at V and 3 bases at J, leaving 2 bases unmatched. This CDR3 is CSVEGDRETDTQYF. CDR3 nucleotides: TGCAGCGTTGAAGGGGACAGGGAAACAGATACGCAGTATTTT.

This sequence joins TRBV5-1 and TRBJ1-3; D gene uncertain. This CDR3 comprises 14 residues. V was pared by 2 bases and J by 0 bases, with 6 bases between. CDR1 SGHRS and CDR2 YFSETQ come from the germline V gene. CDR3 in DNA: TGCGCCAGCAGCTTAGAGAGCTCTGGAAACACCATATATTTT. It translates to CASSLESSGNTIYF.

This clone was observed once. DNA for the CDR3: TGTGCCAGCAGTTTAGACCGCAATCAGCCCCAGCATTTT. It codes for CASSLDRNQPQHF. The chain is built from TRBV27 and TRBJ1-5, with D uncertain. Germline V lookup: CDR1 MNHEY, CDR2 SMNVEV (reference sequence). V was shortened by 2 bases and J by 2 bases, with 4 bases between the two germline ends. The CDR3 is 13 residues long.

V and J are TRBV6-1 and TRBJ1-5; D ambiguous. The CDR3 is 14 residues long. CDR1 and CDR2 from the germline V gene are MNHNS and SASEGT. The germline V and J ends were trimmed by 7 bases and 2 bases, with 12 bases remaining between them. CDR3 nucleotide sequence: TGTGCCAGCACCTCCGGGGTCGGCAATCAGCCCCAGCATTTT. Encoded protein: CASTSGVGNQPQHF.

The CDR3, as DNA: TGTGCCAGCAGCTTGGACTTAATGAACACTGAAGCTTTCTTT. Its translation: CASSLDLMNTEAFF. The V and J genes are TRBV6-5 and TRBJ1-1; D gene ambiguous. V dropped 6 bases and J dropped 0 bases, with 11 bases sitting between them. The CDR3 is 14 amino acids. Germline CDR1 MNHEY, CDR2 SVGAGI.